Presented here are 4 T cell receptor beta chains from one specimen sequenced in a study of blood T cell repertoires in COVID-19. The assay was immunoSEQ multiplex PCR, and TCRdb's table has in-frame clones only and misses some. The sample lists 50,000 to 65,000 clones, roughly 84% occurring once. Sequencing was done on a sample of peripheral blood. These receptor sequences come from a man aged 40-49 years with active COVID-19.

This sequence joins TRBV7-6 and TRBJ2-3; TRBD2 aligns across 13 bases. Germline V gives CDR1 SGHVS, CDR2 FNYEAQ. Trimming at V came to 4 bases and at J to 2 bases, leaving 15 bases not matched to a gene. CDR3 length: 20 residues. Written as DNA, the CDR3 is TGTGCCAGCAGCTCCCCGGGACTAGCGGGATTACAGGGGTACACAGATACGCAGTATTTT. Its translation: CASSSPGLAGLQGYTDTQYF.

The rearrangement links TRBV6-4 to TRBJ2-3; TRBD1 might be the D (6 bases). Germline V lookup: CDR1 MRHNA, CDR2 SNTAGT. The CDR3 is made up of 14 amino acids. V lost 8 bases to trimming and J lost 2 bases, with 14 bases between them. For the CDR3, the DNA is TGTGCCAGCCGAGAGACAGGCCCCACAGATACGCAGTATTTT. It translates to CASRETGPTDTQYF.

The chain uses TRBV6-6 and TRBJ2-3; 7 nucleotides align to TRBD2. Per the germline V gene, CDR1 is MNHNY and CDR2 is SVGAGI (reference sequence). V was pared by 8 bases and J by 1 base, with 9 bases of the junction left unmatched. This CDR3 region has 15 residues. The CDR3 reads CASGWTSSGTDTQYF. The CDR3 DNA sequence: TGTGCCAGCGGGTGGACTAGTAGTGGCACAGATACGCAGTATTTT.

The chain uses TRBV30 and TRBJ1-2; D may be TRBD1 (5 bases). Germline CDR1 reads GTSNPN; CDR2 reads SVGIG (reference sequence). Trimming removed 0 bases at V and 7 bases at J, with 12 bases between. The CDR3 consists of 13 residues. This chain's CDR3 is CAWSVVGGGGYTF. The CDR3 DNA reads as TGTGCCTGGAGTGTAGTCGGGGGGGGTGGCTACACCTTC.